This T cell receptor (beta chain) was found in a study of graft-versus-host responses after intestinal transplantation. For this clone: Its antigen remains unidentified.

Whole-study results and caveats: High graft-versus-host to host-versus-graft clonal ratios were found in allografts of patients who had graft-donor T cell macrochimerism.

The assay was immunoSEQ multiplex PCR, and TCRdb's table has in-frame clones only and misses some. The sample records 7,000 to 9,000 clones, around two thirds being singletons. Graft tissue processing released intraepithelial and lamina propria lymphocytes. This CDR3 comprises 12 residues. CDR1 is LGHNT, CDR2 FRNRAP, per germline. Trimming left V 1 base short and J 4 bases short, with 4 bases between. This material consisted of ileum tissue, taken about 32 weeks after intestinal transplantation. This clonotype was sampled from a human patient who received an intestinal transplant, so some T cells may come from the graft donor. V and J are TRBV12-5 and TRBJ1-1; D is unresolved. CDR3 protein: CASGLGGTEAFF. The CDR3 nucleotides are TGTGCTAGTGGTTTGGGAGGCACTGAAGCTTTCTTT.